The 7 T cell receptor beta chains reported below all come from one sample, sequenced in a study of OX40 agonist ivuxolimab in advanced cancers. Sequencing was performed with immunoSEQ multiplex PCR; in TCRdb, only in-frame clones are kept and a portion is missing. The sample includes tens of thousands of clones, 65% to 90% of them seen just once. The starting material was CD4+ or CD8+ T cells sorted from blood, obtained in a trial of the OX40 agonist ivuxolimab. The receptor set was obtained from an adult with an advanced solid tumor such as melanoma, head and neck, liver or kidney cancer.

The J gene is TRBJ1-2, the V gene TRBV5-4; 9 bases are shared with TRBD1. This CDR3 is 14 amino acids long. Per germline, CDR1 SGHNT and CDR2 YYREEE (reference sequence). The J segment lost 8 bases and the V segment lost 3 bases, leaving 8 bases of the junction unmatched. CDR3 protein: CASSWEQGASGYTF. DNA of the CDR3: TGTGCCAGCAGCTGGGAACAGGGGGCTAGCGGCTACACCTTC.

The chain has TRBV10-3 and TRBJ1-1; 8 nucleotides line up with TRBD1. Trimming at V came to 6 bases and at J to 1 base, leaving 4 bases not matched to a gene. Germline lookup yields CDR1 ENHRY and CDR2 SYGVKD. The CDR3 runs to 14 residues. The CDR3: CAIRSGQGNTEAFF. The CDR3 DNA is TGTGCCATCAGGAGTGGACAGGGGAACACTGAAGCTTTCTTT.

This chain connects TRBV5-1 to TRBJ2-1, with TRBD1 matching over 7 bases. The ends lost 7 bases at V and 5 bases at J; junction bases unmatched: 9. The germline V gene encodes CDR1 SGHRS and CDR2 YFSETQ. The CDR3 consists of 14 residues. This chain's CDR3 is CASAGQVGNNEQFF. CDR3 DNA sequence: TGCGCCAGCGCAGGACAGGTTGGGAACAATGAGCAGTTCTTC.

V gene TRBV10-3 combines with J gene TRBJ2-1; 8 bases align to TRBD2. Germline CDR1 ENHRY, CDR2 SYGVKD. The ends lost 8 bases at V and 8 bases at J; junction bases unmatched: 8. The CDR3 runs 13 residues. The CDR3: CAIRSGGADEQFF. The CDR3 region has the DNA TGTGCCATCCGAAGCGGGGGCGCGGATGAGCAGTTCTTC.

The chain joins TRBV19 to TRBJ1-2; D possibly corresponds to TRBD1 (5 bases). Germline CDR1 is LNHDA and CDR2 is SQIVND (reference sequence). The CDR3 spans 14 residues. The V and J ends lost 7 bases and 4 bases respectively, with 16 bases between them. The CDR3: CASTPRGSAYGYTF. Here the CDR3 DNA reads TGTGCCAGTACCCCTAGGGGCTCAGCCTATGGCTACACCTTC.

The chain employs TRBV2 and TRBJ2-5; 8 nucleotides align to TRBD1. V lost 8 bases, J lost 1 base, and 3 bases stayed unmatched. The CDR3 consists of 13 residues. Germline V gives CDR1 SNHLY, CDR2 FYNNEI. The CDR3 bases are TGTGCCAGCGGGGGGACAGGCCAAGAGACCCAGTACTTC. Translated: CASGGTGQETQYF.

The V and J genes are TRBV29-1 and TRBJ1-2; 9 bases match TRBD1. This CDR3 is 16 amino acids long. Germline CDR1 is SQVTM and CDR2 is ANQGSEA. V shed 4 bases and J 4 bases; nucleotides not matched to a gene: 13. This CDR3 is CSVVPGQGIGGYGYTF. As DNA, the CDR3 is TGCAGCGTTGTCCCCGGACAGGGGATAGGGGGCTATGGCTACACCTTC.